The sequence of this T cell receptor (beta chain) was determined in a study of T cells in localized non-small cell lung cancer. The V and J ends lost 8 bases and 3 bases respectively, with 16 bases between them. The germline V gene has CDR1 LNHDA and CDR2 SQIVND (reference sequence). There are 14 residues in the CDR3. Clones were read by immunoSEQ multiplex PCR, and TCRdb kept only the in-frame ones, dropping some. The sample has about 46,000 clones; 81% are singletons. Whole-study results and caveats: Elevated circulating T cell density in blood was associated with longer overall survival.

About this clone: Antigen unknown.

Here the sequenced sample was peripheral blood mononuclear cells, taken before any cancer treatment. This receptor was obtained from a man aged 40 to 75 with stage III lung adenocarcinoma. This chain uses TRBV19 with TRBJ2-5, with D possibly being TRBD1 (5 bases). The CDR3, as DNA: TGTGCCAGTTCGACAGTTGTGGTTGAAGAGACCCAGTACTTC. Its translation: CASSTVVVEETQYF.